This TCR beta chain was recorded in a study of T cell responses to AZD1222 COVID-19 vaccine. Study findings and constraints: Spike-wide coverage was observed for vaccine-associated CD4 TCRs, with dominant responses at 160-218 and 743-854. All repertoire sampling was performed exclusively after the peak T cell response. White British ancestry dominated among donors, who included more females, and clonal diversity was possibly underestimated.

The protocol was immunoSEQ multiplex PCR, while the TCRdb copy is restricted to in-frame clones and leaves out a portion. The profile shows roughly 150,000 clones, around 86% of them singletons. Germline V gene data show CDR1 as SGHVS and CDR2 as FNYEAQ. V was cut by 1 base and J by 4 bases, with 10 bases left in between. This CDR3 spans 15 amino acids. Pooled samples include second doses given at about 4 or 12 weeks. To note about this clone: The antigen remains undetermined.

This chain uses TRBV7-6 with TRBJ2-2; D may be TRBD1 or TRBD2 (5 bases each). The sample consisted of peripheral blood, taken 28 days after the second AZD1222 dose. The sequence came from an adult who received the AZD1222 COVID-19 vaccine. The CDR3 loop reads CASSLVLGTTGELFF. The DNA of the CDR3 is TGTGCCAGCAGCTTAGTTTTGGGGACCACCGGGGAGCTGTTTTTT.